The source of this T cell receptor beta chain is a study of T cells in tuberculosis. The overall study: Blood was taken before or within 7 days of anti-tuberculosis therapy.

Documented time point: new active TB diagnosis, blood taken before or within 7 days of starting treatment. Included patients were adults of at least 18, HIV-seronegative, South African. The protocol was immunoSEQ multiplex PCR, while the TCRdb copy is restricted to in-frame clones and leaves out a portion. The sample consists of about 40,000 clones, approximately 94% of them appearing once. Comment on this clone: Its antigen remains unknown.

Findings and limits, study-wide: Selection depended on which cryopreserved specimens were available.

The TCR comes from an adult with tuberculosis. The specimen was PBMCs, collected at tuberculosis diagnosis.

Here the CDR3 reads CASSQVRNGLGGTDTQYF. CDR3 DNA: TGCGCCAGCAGCCAAGTACGAAACGGTTTGGGCGGCACAGATACGCAGTATTTT. The J gene is TRBJ2-3, the V gene TRBV4-3; no clear D gene. The CDR3 loop spans 18 amino acids. The ends were cut back, 1 base at V and 1 base at J, with 18 bases in the middle. Looked up from germline, CDR1 is LGHNA and CDR2 is YSLEER.